This paragraph reports one T cell receptor (beta chain). Its antigen remains unidentified. Per TCR library, 3500 ng of total RNA was used. UMIs were attached via template switching, each with a 6-nucleotide sample barcode. Using the 5' RACE reads, TCRdb records one entry per CDR3 protein without DNA. The table lists about 450,000 distinct CDR3 sequences. This sample is part of a study of monozygotic twins with inflammatory bowel disease. Study outcomes and limitations: Other individuals had fewer clonotypes in common with IBD patients than with healthy twins, especially with disease activity. Different subtypes (of T cells) could not be told apart from one another.

The CDR3 length is 13 residues. Looked up from germline, CDR1 is MNHNY and CDR2 is SVGAGI (reference sequence). V and J are TRBV6-6 and TRBJ2-7; TCRdb returns TRBD1, unconfirmable since there is no DNA. The sample consisted of blood. The sequence was obtained from a human donor with ulcerative colitis or Crohn's disease, or a healthy co-twin of an affected twin (not recorded which). CDR3 protein: CASKGDSPYEQYF.